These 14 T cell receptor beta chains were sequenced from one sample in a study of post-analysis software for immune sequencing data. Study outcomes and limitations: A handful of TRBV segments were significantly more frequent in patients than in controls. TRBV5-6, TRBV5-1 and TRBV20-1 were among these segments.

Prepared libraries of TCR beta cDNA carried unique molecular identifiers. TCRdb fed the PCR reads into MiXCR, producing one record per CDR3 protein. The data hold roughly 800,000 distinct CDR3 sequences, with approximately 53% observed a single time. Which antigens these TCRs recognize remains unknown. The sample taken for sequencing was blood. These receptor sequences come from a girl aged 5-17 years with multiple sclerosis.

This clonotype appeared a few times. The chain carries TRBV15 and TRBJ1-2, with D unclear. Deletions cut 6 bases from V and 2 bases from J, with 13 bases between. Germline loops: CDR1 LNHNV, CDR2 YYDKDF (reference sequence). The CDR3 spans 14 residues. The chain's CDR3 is CATSPERANYGYTF. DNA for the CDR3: TGTGCCACCAGTCCCGAGAGAGCAAACTATGGCTACACCTTC.

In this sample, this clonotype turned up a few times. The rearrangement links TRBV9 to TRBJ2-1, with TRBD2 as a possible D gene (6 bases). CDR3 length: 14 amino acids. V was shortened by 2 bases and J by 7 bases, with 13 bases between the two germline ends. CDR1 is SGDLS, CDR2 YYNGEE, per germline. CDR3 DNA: TGTGCCAGCAGCGTTCTAGCGTCCTTGAATGAGCAGTTCTTC. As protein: CASSVLASLNEQFF.

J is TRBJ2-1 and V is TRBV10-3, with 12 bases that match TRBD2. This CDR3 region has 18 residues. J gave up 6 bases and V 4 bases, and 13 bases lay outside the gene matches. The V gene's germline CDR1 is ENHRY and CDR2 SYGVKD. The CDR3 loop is CAISGPSGGARIGNEQFF. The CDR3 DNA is TGTGCCATCAGTGGGCCTAGCGGGGGGGCCAGAATCGGCAATGAGCAGTTCTTC.

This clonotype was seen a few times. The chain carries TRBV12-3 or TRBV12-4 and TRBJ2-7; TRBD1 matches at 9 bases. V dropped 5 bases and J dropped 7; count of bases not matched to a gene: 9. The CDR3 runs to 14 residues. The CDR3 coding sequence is TGTGCCAGCAGTACGTCACAGGGGGCTGGGGAGCAGTACTTC. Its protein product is CASSTSQGAGEQYF.

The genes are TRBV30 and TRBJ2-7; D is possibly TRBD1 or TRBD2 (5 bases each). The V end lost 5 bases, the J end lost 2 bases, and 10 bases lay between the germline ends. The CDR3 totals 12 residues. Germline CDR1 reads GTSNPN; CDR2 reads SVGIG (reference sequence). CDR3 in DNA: TGTGCCTGGGAGAGGGGAACCTACGAGCAGTACTTC. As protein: CAWERGTYEQYF.

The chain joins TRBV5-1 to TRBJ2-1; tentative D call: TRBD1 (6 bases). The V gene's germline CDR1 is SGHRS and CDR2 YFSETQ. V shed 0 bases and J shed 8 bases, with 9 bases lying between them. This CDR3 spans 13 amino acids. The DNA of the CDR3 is TGCGCCAGCAGCTTGGACAGGGTCGATGAGCAGTTCTTC. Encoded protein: CASSLDRVDEQFF.

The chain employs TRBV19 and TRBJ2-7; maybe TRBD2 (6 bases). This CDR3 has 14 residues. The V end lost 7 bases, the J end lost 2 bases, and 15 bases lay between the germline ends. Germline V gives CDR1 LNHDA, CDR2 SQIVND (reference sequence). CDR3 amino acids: CASTPAGLTYEQYF. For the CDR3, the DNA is TGTGCCAGTACCCCAGCGGGCCTCACCTACGAGCAGTACTTC.

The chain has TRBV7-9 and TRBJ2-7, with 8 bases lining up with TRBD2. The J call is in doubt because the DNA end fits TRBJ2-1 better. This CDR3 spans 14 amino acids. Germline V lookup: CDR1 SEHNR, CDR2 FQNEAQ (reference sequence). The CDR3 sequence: CATGGEGGSDEQFF. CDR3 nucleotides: TGTGCCACCGGGGGGGAGGGTGGATCGGATGAGCAGTTCTTC.

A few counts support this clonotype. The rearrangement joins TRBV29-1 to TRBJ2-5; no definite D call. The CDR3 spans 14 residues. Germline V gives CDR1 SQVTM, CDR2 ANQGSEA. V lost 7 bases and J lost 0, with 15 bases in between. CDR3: CSALPETNQETQYF. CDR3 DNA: TGCAGCGCTCTGCCGGAGACAAACCAAGAGACCCAGTACTTC. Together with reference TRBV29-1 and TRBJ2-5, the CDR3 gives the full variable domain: SAVISQKPSRDICQRGTSLTIQCQVDSQVTMMFWYRQQPGQSLTLIATANQGSEATYESGFVIDKFPISRPNLTFSTLTVSNMSPEDSSIYLCSALPETNQETQYFGPGTRLLVL.

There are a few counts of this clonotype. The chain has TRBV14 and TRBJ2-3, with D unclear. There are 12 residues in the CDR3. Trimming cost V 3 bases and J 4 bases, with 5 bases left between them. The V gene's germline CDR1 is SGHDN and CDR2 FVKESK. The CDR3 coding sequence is TGTGCCAGCAGCCAGTGGGCAGATACGCAGTATTTT. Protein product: CASSQWADTQYF.

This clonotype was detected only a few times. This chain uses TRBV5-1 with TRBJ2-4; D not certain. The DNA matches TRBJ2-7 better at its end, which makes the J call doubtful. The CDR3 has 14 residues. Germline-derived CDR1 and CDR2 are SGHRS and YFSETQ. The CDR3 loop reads CASSPNPNSGEQYF. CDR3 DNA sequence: TGCGCCAGCAGCCCGAACCCAAATTCCGGCGAGCAGTACTTC.

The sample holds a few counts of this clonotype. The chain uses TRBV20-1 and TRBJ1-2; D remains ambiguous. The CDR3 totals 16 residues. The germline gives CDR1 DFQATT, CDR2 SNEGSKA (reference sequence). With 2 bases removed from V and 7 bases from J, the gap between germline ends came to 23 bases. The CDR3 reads CSARPTGKDFVSGYTF. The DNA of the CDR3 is TGCAGTGCTAGACCAACGGGGAAAGATTTTGTATCTGGCTACACCTTC.

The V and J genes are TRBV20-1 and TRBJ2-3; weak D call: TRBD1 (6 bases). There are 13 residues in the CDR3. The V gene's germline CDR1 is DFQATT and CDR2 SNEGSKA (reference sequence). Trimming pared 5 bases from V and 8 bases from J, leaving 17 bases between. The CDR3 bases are TGCAGTGCTCCCCATCCCGGGACACCTACGCAGTATTTT. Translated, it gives CSAPHPGTPTQYF.

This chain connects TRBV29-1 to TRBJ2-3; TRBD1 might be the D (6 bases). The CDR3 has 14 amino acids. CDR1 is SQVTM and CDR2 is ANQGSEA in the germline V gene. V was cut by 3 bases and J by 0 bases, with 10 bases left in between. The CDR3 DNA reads TGCAGCGTTGAGGGGGCGGCTAGCACAGATACGCAGTATTTT. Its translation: CSVEGAASTDTQYF.